Given below is one T cell receptor beta chain in context. A much larger clone lies a single base off, so this may be a read error. These data belong to a study of blood T cells in healthy people across ages. With a J-beta primer mix and a sample-barcoded 5' primer, a second PCR ran 7 to 11 cycles. A 12-random-nucleotide template-switch adaptor tagged each cDNA molecule. A minimum of 3 million CDR3-containing paired-end reads was obtained for each sample. TCRdb re-called the 5' RACE reads with MiXCR, one entry per CDR3 protein. The profile shows 550,000 to 800,000 distinct CDR3 sequences, approximately 29% of them singletons. Germline-derived CDR1 and CDR2 are GTSNPN and SVGIG (reference sequence). The CDR3 has 14 residues.

The V call is TRBV30, the J call TRBJ2-1; D could derive from TRBD1 or TRBD2 (5 bases each). The source material was blood. This receptor was taken from an elderly woman in good health. The CDR3 region is CAWISGRLYKEQFF. CDR3 nucleotide sequence: TGTGCCTGGATATCGGGACGGCTCTACAAGGAGCAGTTCTTC.